This passage covers 11 T cell receptor beta chains from one sample sequenced in a study of cytomegalovirus exposure and HLA in healthy donors. Primers: 60 Vbeta forward and 13 Jbeta reverse. Some clones are missing from TCRdb's copy, which holds only in-frame ones; the method was immunoSEQ multiplex PCR. The table lists roughly 160,000 clones, about four fifths of them singletons. Sequenced sample: PBMCs. Source of these receptors: a woman aged 45-65 years in good health and CMV-seronegative.

The gene calls are TRBV25-1 and TRBJ2-7, with TRBD1 identical over 11 bases. This CDR3 comprises 13 residues. Trimming removed 6 bases from V and 5 bases from J; junction bases left unmatched: 3. Germline V gene lookup returns CDR1 MGHDK and CDR2 SYGVNS. The CDR3: CASSGDRGNEQYF. The CDR3 coding sequence is TGTGCCAGCAGCGGGGACAGGGGGAACGAGCAGTACTTC.

As for this clone: The sample has other DNA sequences that encode this CDR3 too. The chain has TRBV5-8 and TRBJ2-1; 11 nucleotides match TRBD2. V lost 4 bases, J lost 0 bases, and 3 bases stayed unmatched. Per the germline V gene, CDR1 is SGHTS and CDR2 is YDEGEE. The CDR3 covers 16 residues. In DNA form, the CDR3 reads TGTGCCAGCAGCCCAGGACTAGCGGGCTCCTACAATGAGCAGTTCTTC. It yields the protein CASSPGLAGSYNEQFF.

This clone was detected only once. For the CDR3, the DNA is TGTGCCAGCAGTCTCCTCTCTGGGGCCAACGTCCTGACTTTC. Protein product: CASSLLSGANVLTF. This rearrangement joins TRBV28 to TRBJ2-6, with D unresolved. This CDR3 has 14 amino acids. Germline CDR1 MDHEN, CDR2 SYDVKM. Trimming took 5 bases from V and 0 from J, leaving 5 bases between them.

This clone appeared a single time. This chain connects TRBV7-9 to TRBJ2-5, with D hard to call. Germline V gene lookup returns CDR1 SEHNR and CDR2 FQNEAQ (reference sequence). The CDR3 consists of 11 residues. V dropped 6 bases and J dropped 4 bases, with 6 bases sitting between them. This CDR3 reads CASSSRETQYF. CDR3 bases: TGTGCCAGCAGTTCTCGAGAGACCCAGTACTTC.

The chain has TRBV7-4 and TRBJ1-1, with TRBD1 matching 8 bases. The germline V gene has CDR1 SGHVT and CDR2 SQSDAQ. There are 18 residues in the CDR3. V shed 5 bases, J shed 3 bases, and the junction held 17 bases outside the gene matches. The CDR3 sequence is CASSPLQGECPGDTEAFF. CDR3 nucleotide sequence: TGTGCCAGCAGCCCCTTACAGGGGGAATGCCCTGGGGACACTGAAGCTTTCTTT.

This rearrangement joins TRBV4-3 to TRBJ1-4; TRBD1 matches at 9 bases. V was clipped by 0 bases and J by 8 bases; unmatched bases: 4. The CDR3 runs to 15 residues. Germline assignment: CDR1 LGHNA and CDR2 YSLEER. The CDR3 DNA reads as TGCGCCAGCAGCCAAGATCTGACAGGGGGAGAAAAACTGTTTTTT. It encodes CASSQDLTGGEKLFF.

This chain connects TRBV28 to TRBJ2-5; TRBD1 is a possible D gene (6 bases). The germline V and J ends were trimmed by 7 bases and 4 bases, with 16 bases remaining between them. This CDR3 has 14 amino acids. Germline assignment: CDR1 MDHEN and CDR2 SYDVKM. The CDR3 loop reads CASIAQGPRETQYF. CDR3 in DNA: TGTGCCAGCATAGCACAGGGCCCTCGAGAGACCCAGTACTTC.

V is TRBV30 and J is TRBJ2-5, with 8 positions matching TRBD2. Germline loops: CDR1 GTSNPN, CDR2 SVGIG (reference sequence). The CDR3 runs 15 residues. V shed 0 bases, J shed 2 bases, and the junction held 5 bases outside the gene matches. The CDR3 DNA follows: TGTGCCTGGAGTGTAGGGGCGGGAGGACAAGAGACCCAGTACTTC. The encoded protein is CAWSVGAGGQETQYF.

The chain links TRBV2 to TRBJ1-6; the D gene is possibly TRBD1 (6 bases). Between the trimmed V and J ends, which lost 6 bases and 5 bases, there was a span of 14 bases. CDR3 length: 15 amino acids. Germline V lookup: CDR1 SNHLY, CDR2 FYNNEI. CDR3 bases: TGTGCCAGCAGCAGGGGTCGGCAAGATAATTCACCCCTCCACTTT. Protein: CASSRGRQDNSPLHF.

This rearrangement joins TRBV4-2 to TRBJ1-2; possibly TRBD1 for D (6 bases). Germline CDR1 reads LGHNA; CDR2 reads YNFKEQ. V gave up 4 bases and J gave up 8 bases, with 23 bases separating them. The CDR3 is made up of 16 amino acids. The CDR3 DNA follows: TGTGCCAGCAGCCTGACTGCAAACACGGGGGGCGGCGGCTACACCTTC. Translation gives CASSLTANTGGGGYTF.

The rearrangement joins TRBV19 to TRBJ2-1; tentatively, D is TRBD1 (7 bases). CDR3 size: 15 residues. Germline V gene lookup returns CDR1 LNHDA and CDR2 SQIVND (reference sequence). V was pared by 3 bases and J by 2 bases, with 11 bases between. The CDR3 sequence: CASSMRDRAYNEQFF. The CDR3 DNA reads as TGTGCCAGTAGTATGCGGGACAGAGCCTACAATGAGCAGTTCTTC.